The rows below give T cell receptor beta chains drawn from one sample of a study of blood T cell repertoires in COVID-19. Data came from immunoSEQ multiplex PCR; TCRdb stores just in-frame clones and leaves some out. The top ten clones hold roughly 4% of a sample with 310,000 or so clones, approximately 87% of them seen once. Material for sequencing was peripheral blood. Every receptor here comes from a woman in her 50s with active or convalescent COVID-19. Both conserved end residues are part of each CDR3. Fields, in order: J gene, D gene, V gene, clone size, CDR3 protein. The D gene is left open where the match is weak. Size is stated for part of the rows, as once, few or many counts, or as a class when the clone is expanded.

J gene: TRBJ2-7; D gene: NA; V gene: TRBV7-2; clone size: once; CDR3 protein: CASSLGLHDSYEQYF
J gene: TRBJ1-1; D gene: TRBD1; V gene: TRBV7-2; clone size: NA; CDR3 protein: CASSLERTGVAFF
J gene: TRBJ2-1; D gene: TRBD1; V gene: TRBV28; clone size: NA; CDR3 protein: CASEQGQGDYNEQFF
J gene: TRBJ1-1; D gene: TRBD1; V gene: TRBV15; clone size: NA; CDR3 protein: CATSRDQGAWTEAFF
J gene: TRBJ1-5; D gene: NA; V gene: TRBV30; clone size: NA; CDR3 protein: CAWSVRGQSNQPQHF
J gene: TRBJ2-7; D gene: TRBD1; V gene: TRBV2; clone size: NA; CDR3 protein: CASNLGTGSYEQYF
J gene: TRBJ1-1; D gene: NA; V gene: TRBV28; clone size: once; CDR3 protein: CATQKWSGTNTEAFF
J gene: TRBJ2-2; D gene: NA; V gene: TRBV24-1; clone size: NA; CDR3 protein: CATSERPGGELFF
J gene: TRBJ2-7; D gene: NA; V gene: TRBV29-1; clone size: NA; CDR3 protein: CSVADTPYEQYF
J gene: TRBJ2-1; D gene: TRBD1; V gene: TRBV24-1; clone size: NA; CDR3 protein: CATSDPTGDEQFF
J gene: TRBJ2-7; D gene: NA; V gene: TRBV6-5; clone size: NA; CDR3 protein: CAGGLHGYEQYF
J gene: TRBJ2-7; D gene: TRBD1; V gene: TRBV6-5; clone size: NA; CDR3 protein: CASSSQGGQVSEQYF
J gene: TRBJ2-1; D gene: NA; V gene: TRBV27; clone size: few; CDR3 protein: CASNPLGGNEQFF
J gene: TRBJ1-4; D gene: NA; V gene: TRBV7-8; clone size: NA; CDR3 protein: CASSRAGTNEKLFF
J gene: TRBJ2-3; D gene: NA; V gene: TRBV7-9; clone size: NA; CDR3 protein: CASTAAGADTQYF
J gene: TRBJ1-2; D gene: NA; V gene: TRBV3-1/TRBV3-2; clone size: NA; CDR3 protein: CASSPGGTQINYGYTF
J gene: TRBJ2-1; D gene: TRBD2; V gene: TRBV7-3; clone size: NA; CDR3 protein: CASRLGLDNEQFF
J gene: TRBJ1-4; D gene: NA; V gene: TRBV18; clone size: NA; CDR3 protein: CASSPQGPNEKLFF
J gene: TRBJ2-5; D gene: NA; V gene: TRBV6-5; clone size: NA; CDR3 protein: CASTLSAAGETQYF
J gene: TRBJ2-1; D gene: TRBD1; V gene: TRBV4-1; clone size: NA; CDR3 protein: CASSQAGGRVNEQFF
J gene: TRBJ1-4; D gene: NA; V gene: TRBV7-9; clone size: NA; CDR3 protein: CASSLLATNEKLFF
J gene: TRBJ2-4; D gene: NA; V gene: TRBV7-9; clone size: NA; CDR3 protein: CASSLLAGGVIQYF
J gene: TRBJ2-7; D gene: NA; V gene: TRBV30; clone size: NA; CDR3 protein: CAWGLTGGGDEQYF
J gene: TRBJ1-5; D gene: TRBD1; V gene: TRBV19; clone size: NA; CDR3 protein: CASSHQHPGQGNQPQHF
J gene: TRBJ2-7; D gene: TRBD1; V gene: TRBV28; clone size: NA; CDR3 protein: CASTNPNSRDRSSYEQYF
J gene: TRBJ2-2; D gene: TRBD2; V gene: TRBV7-3; clone size: NA; CDR3 protein: CASSLPLSGVNTGELFF
J gene: TRBJ1-2; D gene: TRBD1; V gene: TRBV28; clone size: NA; CDR3 protein: CASSHRTGGAGYGYTF
J gene: TRBJ2-7; D gene: TRBD1; V gene: TRBV7-2; clone size: NA; CDR3 protein: CASSLGGGAYEQYF
J gene: TRBJ2-7; D gene: TRBD2; V gene: TRBV27; clone size: NA; CDR3 protein: CASSLGSAGGGEQYF
J gene: TRBJ1-1; D gene: NA; V gene: TRBV30; clone size: NA; CDR3 protein: CAWSPWTQAASLKAFF
J gene: TRBJ1-5; D gene: TRBD1; V gene: TRBV28; clone size: NA; CDR3 protein: CASSSGGGHSNQPQHF
J gene: TRBJ1-1; D gene: NA; V gene: TRBV7-9; clone size: NA; CDR3 protein: CASSLVMSMGPYSTEAFF
J gene: TRBJ2-7; D gene: NA; V gene: TRBV5-1; clone size: NA; CDR3 protein: CASSITGTGSYEQYF
J gene: TRBJ1-1; D gene: NA; V gene: TRBV19; clone size: few; CDR3 protein: CASSQYTGNTEAFF
J gene: TRBJ2-1; D gene: TRBD2; V gene: TRBV5-1; clone size: NA; CDR3 protein: CASSSMTSGSYSEQFF
J gene: TRBJ1-1; D gene: TRBD1; V gene: TRBV18; clone size: NA; CDR3 protein: CASSPQTGWETEAFF
J gene: TRBJ2-7; D gene: TRBD1; V gene: TRBV6-6; clone size: NA; CDR3 protein: CASSTRQGTHEQYF
J gene: TRBJ1-5; D gene: NA; V gene: TRBV5-1; clone size: NA; CDR3 protein: CASSLESDNQPQHF
J gene: TRBJ2-3; D gene: TRBD2; V gene: TRBV18; clone size: NA; CDR3 protein: CASSPWTSSPLDTQYF
J gene: TRBJ2-1; D gene: NA; V gene: TRBV25-1; clone size: NA; CDR3 protein: CASSPSGLAQGWVQFF
J gene: TRBJ2-4; D gene: NA; V gene: TRBV30; clone size: once; CDR3 protein: CAWVPGLAKNIQYF
J gene: TRBJ1-6; D gene: TRBD1; V gene: TRBV7-2; clone size: NA; CDR3 protein: CASSPGQNNSPLHF
J gene: TRBJ2-7; D gene: TRBD2; V gene: TRBV4-2; clone size: NA; CDR3 protein: CASSQDGWGLAGVLYEQYF
J gene: TRBJ1-6; D gene: NA; V gene: TRBV5-1; clone size: NA; CDR3 protein: CASSSATDSNSPLHF
J gene: TRBJ1-1; D gene: NA; V gene: TRBV7-2; clone size: NA; CDR3 protein: CASWPETVTEAFF
J gene: TRBJ2-7; D gene: NA; V gene: TRBV10-3; clone size: NA; CDR3 protein: CAINEAGDGNEQYF
J gene: TRBJ1-1; D gene: NA; V gene: TRBV7-2; clone size: few; CDR3 protein: CASSTQVNTEAFF
J gene: TRBJ2-7; D gene: TRBD2; V gene: TRBV3-1/TRBV3-2; clone size: NA; CDR3 protein: CASINLAGGRGEQYF
J gene: TRBJ2-2; D gene: TRBD2; V gene: TRBV7-2; clone size: NA; CDR3 protein: CASSPSGGVDTGELFF
J gene: TRBJ2-1; D gene: TRBD2; V gene: TRBV7-9; clone size: NA; CDR3 protein: CASSLGTSGGRNEQFF
J gene: TRBJ2-3; D gene: NA; V gene: TRBV6-5; clone size: once; CDR3 protein: CASNTREDTQYF
J gene: TRBJ2-5; D gene: TRBD2; V gene: TRBV24-1; clone size: NA; CDR3 protein: CATSPGTSGRGRRETQYF
J gene: TRBJ1-1; D gene: TRBD1; V gene: TRBV6-6; clone size: NA; CDR3 protein: CASSQPSSHRGRTEAFF
J gene: TRBJ1-3; D gene: NA; V gene: TRBV5-1; clone size: NA; CDR3 protein: CASSLGTFRGSGNTIYF
J gene: TRBJ1-2; D gene: NA; V gene: TRBV6-2/TRBV6-3; clone size: once; CDR3 protein: CASSRQDNYGYTF